The clone carrying this TCR beta chain was detected only a few times. Antigen: not known. Isolated RNA was reverse transcribed in full, so expressed TCRB transcripts were sequenced. Only in-frame clones appear in the TCRdb table, and some are missing; sequencing was by immunoSEQ multiplex PCR. The profile covers more than 20,000 clones, with 49% appearing a single time and 0.3% taken by the ten largest. The record originates from a study of beta chain features in type 1 diabetes. Background on the study: Age, gender and cell yields were alike across patients and healthy donors. Examined across all samples were some 110 million sorted cells. Findings and limits, study-wide: Patients with type 1 diabetes showed fewer VDJ junction insertions and more deletions. TCRB CDR3s from Type 1 diabetes patients were moderately but significantly shorter in all four CD4+ subsets.

The authors obtained over 95% purity in all sorted populations. Germline assignment: CDR1 LGHNT and CDR2 FRNRAP. V was pared by 1 base and J by 6 bases, with 10 bases between. CDR3 length: 14 amino acids. J is TRBJ1-5 and V is TRBV12-5; D uncertain. The receptor was isolated from a man aged 30-40 years with type 1 diabetes. Input material: stem cell memory CD4+ T cells from blood. This CDR3 reads CASGLGTESQPQHF. The CDR3, as DNA: TGTGCTAGTGGTTTGGGAACAGAGAGTCAGCCCCAGCATTTT.